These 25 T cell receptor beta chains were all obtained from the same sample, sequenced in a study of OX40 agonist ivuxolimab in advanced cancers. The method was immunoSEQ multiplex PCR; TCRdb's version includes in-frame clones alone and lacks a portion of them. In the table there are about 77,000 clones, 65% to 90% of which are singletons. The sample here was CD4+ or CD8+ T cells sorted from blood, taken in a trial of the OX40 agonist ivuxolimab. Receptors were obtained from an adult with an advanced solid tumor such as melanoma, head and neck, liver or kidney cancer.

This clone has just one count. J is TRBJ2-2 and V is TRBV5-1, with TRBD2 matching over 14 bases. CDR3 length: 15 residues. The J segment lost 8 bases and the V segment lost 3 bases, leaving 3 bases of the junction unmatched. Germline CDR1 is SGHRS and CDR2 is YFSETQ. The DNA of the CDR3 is TGCGCCAGCAGCTGGACTAGCGGGAGGACGGGGGAGCTGTTTTTT. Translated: CASSWTSGRTGELFF. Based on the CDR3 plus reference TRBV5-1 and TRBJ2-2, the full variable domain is KAGVTQTPRYLIKTRGQQVTLSCSPISGHRSVSWYQQTPGQGLQFLFEYFSETQRNKGNFPGRFSGRQFSNSRSEMNVSTLELGDSALYLCASSWTSGRTGELFFGEGSRLTVL.

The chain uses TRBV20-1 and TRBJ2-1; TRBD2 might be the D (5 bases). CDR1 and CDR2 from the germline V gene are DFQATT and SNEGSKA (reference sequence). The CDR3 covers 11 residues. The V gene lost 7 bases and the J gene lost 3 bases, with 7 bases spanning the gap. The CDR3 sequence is CSVSGYNEQFF. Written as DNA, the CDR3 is TGCAGTGTAAGCGGCTACAATGAGCAGTTCTTC.

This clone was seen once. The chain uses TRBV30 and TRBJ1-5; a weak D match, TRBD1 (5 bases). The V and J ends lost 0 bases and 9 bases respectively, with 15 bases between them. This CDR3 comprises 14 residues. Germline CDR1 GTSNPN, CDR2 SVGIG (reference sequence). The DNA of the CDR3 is TGTGCCTGGAGTGTAGGCGCAGGGCCCCGGCCCCAGCATTTT. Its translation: CAWSVGAGPRPQHF.

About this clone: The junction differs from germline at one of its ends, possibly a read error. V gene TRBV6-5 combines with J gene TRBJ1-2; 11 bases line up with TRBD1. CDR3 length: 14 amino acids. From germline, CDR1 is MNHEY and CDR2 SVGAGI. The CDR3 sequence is CASAGTGGNHGYTF. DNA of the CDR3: TGTGCAAGTGCCGGGACAGGGGGTAACCATGGCTACACCTTC.

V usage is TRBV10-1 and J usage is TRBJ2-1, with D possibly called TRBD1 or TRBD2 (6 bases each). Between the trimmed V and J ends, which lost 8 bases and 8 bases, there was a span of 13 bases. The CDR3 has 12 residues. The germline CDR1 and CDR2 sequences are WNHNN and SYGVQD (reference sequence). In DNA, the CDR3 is TGCGCCAGCTCGGGGGCCAGGGATGAGCAGTTCTTC. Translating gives CASSGARDEQFF.

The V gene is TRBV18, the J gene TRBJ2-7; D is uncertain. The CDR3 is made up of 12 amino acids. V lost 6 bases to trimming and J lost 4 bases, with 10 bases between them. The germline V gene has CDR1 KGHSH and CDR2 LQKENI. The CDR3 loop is CASSPTDYEQYF. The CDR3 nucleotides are TGTGCCAGCTCCCCCACGGATTACGAGCAGTACTTC. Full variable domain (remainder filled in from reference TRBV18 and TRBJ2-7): NAGVMQNPRHLVRRRGQEARLRCSPMKGHSHVYWYRQLPEEGLKFMVYLQKENIIDESGMPKERFSAEFPKEGPSILRIQQVVRGDSAAYFCASSPTDYEQYFGPGTRLTVT.

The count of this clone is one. This chain's CDR3 is CASSQTGSYEQYF. CDR3 nucleotide sequence: TGCGCCAGCAGCCAGACAGGGTCCTACGAGCAGTACTTC. The chain combines TRBV4-1 with TRBJ2-7; 7 positions agree with TRBD1. J was trimmed by 1 base and V by 3 bases; bases with no gene match: 0. CDR1 and CDR2 from the germline V gene are MGHRA and YSYEKL. The CDR3 has 13 amino acids.

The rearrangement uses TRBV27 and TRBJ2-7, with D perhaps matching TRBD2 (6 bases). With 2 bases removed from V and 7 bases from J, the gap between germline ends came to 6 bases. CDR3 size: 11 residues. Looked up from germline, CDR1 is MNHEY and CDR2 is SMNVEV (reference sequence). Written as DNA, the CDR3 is TGTGCCAGCAGTTTAGCGGGGGAGCAGTACTTC. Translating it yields CASSLAGEQYF.

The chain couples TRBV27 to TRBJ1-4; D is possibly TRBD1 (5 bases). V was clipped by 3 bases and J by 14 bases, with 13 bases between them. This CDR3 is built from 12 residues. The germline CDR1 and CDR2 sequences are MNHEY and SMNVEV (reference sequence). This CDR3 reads CASSFPHGGLFF. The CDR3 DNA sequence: TGTGCCAGCAGTTTCCCCCACGGGGGGCTGTTTTTT.

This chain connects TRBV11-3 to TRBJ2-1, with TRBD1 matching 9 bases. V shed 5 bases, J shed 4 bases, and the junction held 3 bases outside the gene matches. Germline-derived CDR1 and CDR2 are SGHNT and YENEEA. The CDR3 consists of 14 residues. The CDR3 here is CASSLGQGYNEQFF. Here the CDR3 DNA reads TGTGCCAGCAGCCTTGGACAGGGGTACAATGAGCAGTTCTTC.

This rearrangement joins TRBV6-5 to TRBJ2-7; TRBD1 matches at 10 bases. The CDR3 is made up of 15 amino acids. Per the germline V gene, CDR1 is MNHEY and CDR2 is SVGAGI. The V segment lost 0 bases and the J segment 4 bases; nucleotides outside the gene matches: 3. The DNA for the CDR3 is TGTGCCAGCAGTTACTCCCGGGACAGGGGATACGAGCAGTACTTC. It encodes CASSYSRDRGYEQYF.

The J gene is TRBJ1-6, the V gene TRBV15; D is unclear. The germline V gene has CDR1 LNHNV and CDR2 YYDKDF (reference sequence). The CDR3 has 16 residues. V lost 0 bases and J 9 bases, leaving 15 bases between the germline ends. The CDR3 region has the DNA TGTGCCACCAGCAGAGAGCGAGGCAGCACGCGTTCACCCCTCCACTTT. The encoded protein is CATSRERGSTRSPLHF.

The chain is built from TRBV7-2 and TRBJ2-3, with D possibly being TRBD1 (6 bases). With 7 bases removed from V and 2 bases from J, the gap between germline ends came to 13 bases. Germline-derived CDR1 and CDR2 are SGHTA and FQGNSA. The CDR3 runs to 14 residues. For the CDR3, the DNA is TGTGCCAGCATCCAGACAGGACACACAGATACGCAGTATTTT. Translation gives CASIQTGHTDTQYF.

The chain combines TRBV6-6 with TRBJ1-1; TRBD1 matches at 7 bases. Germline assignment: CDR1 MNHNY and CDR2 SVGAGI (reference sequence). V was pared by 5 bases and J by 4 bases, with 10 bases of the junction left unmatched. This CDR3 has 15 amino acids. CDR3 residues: CASSLDEGALTEAFF. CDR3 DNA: TGTGCCAGCAGTCTAGATGAGGGGGCGCTCACTGAAGCTTTCTTT.

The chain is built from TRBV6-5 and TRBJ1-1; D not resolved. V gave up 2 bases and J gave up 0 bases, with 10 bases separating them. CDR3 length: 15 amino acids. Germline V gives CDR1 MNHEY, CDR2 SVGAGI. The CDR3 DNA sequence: TGTGCCAGCAGTTACACCCGTAGGGTGAACACTGAAGCTTTCTTT. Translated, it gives CASSYTRRVNTEAFF.

The CDR3 sequence is CASSFKVLTF. As DNA, the CDR3 is TGTGCCAGCAGTTTTAAGGTACTAACCTTC. This chain joins TRBV28 and TRBJ1-2, with no clear D. CDR1 MDHEN and CDR2 SYDVKM come from the germline V gene. Deletions cut 3 bases from V and 14 bases from J, with 10 bases between. This CDR3 spans 10 amino acids.

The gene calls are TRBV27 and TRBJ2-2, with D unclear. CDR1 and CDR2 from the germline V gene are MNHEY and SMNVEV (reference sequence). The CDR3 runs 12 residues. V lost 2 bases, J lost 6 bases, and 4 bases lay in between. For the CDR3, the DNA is TGTGCCAGCAGTTTAAGGGCCGGGGAGCTGTTTTTT. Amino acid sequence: CASSLRAGELFF.

The CDR3 sequence: CASSQSRTSGLGFF. In DNA, the CDR3 is TGTGCCAGCAGCCAATCAAGGACTAGCGGATTAGGGTTCTTC. This rearrangement joins TRBV16 to TRBJ2-1, with 10 bases identical to TRBD2. The V gene's germline CDR1 is KGHSY and CDR2 FQNENV. The CDR3 is made up of 14 amino acids. V was clipped by 0 bases and J by 15 bases; unmatched bases: 8.

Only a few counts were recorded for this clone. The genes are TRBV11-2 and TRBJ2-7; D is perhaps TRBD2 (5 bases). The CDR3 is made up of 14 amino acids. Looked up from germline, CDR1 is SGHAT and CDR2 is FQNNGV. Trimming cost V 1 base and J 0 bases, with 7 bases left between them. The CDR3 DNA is TGTGCCAGCAGCTTAGCGGGAATCTCCTACGAGCAGTACTTC. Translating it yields CASSLAGISYEQYF.

CDR3: CASSVLAGADTGELFF. The CDR3 coding sequence is TGTGCCAGCAGTGTTCTAGCGGGAGCCGACACCGGGGAGCTGTTTTTT. The chain links TRBV2 to TRBJ2-2; 10 positions match TRBD2. Trimming took 4 bases from V and 3 from J; bases not matched to a gene: 5. CDR3 length equals 16 residues. From germline, CDR1 is SNHLY and CDR2 FYNNEI.

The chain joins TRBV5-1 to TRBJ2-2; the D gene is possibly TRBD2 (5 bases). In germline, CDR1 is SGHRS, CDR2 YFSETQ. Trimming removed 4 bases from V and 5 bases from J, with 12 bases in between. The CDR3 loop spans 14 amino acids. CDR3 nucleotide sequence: TGCGCCAGCAGCGTAGACTACCAAACCGGGGAGCTGTTTTTT. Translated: CASSVDYQTGELFF. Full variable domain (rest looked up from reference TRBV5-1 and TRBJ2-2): KAGVTQTPRYLIKTRGQQVTLSCSPISGHRSVSWYQQTPGQGLQFLFEYFSETQRNKGNFPGRFSGRQFSNSRSEMNVSTLELGDSALYLCASSVDYQTGELFFGEGSRLTVL.

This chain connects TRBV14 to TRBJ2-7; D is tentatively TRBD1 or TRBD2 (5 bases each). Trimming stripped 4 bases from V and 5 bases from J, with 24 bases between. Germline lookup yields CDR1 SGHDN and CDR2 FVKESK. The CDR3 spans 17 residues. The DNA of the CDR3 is TGTGCCAGCAGCCTACCGGGACGGGGTCCTGGGAAAAACGAGCAGTACTTC. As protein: CASSLPGRGPGKNEQYF.

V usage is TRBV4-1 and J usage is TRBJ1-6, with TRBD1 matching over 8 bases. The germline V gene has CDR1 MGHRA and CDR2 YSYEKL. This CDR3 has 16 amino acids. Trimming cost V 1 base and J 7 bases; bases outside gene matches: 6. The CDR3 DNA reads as TGCGCCAGCAGCCAAGTCCCGGACAGGGCGAATTCACCCCTCCACTTT. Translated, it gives CASSQVPDRANSPLHF.

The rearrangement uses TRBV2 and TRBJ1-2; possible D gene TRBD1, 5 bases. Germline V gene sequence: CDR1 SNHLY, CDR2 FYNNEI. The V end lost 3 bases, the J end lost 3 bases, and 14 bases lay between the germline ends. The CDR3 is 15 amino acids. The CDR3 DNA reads TGTGCCAGCAGTGAGCAAGGCAGGGCTCACTATGGCTACACCTTC. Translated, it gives CASSEQGRAHYGYTF.

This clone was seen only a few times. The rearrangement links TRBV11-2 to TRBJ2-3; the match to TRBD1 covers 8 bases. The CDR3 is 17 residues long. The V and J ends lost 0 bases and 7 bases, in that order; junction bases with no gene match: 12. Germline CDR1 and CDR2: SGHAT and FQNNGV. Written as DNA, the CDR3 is TGTGCCAGCAGCTTAGACAGGTTGTCAGGGGGCATTAATACGCAGTATTTT. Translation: CASSLDRLSGGINTQYF.